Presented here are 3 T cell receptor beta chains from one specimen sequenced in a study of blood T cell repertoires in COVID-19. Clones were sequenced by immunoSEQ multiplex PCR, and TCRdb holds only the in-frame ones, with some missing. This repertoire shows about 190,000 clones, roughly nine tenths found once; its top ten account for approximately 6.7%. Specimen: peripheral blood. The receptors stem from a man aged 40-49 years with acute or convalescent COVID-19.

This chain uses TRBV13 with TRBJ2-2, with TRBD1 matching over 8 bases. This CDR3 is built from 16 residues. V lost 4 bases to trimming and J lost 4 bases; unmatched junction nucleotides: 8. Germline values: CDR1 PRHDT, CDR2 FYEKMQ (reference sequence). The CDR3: CASSSVDRVATGELFF. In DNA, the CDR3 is TGTGCCAGCAGCTCGGTGGACAGGGTGGCCACCGGGGAGCTGTTTTTT.

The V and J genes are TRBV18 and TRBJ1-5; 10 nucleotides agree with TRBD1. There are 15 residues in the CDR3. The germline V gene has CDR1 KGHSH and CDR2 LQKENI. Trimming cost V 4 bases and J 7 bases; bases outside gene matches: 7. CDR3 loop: CASSLTGTGDQPQHF. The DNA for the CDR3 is TGTGCCAGCTCACTAACCGGGACAGGGGACCAGCCCCAGCATTTT.

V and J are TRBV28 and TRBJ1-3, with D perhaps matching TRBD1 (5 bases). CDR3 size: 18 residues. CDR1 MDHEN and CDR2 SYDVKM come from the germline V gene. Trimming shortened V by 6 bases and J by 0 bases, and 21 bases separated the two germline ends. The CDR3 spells CASRATPDRKNSGNTIYF. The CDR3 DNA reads TGTGCCAGCAGAGCAACCCCCGACAGAAAGAACTCTGGAAACACCATATATTTT.